This T cell receptor beta chain was sequenced during a study of chemoradiotherapy in HPV16-positive cancers. The CDR3 consists of 13 residues. Trimming cost V 7 bases and J 4 bases, with 13 bases left between them. Germline CDR1 is LNHDA and CDR2 is SQIVND (reference sequence). Profiled with immunoSEQ multiplex PCR; TCRdb holds only in-frame clones, not every one. Among some 70,000 clones listed, 88% were seen once. The V call is TRBV19, the J call TRBJ2-5; no firm D call. This receptor was identified in a human donor with HPV-associated anogenital cancer. Sequenced material: blood, taken from a patient who underwent chemoradiotherapy. Here the CDR3 reads CASTNTLGETQYF. The DNA of the CDR3 is TGTGCCAGTACCAACACCTTGGGAGAGACCCAGTACTTC.